This is a list of T cell receptor beta chains from one sample in a study of blood T cell repertoires in COVID-19. Measured with immunoSEQ multiplex PCR; TCRdb has only the in-frame clones, and not every one. Among under 300,000 clones listed, 84% were seen once. Input material: peripheral blood. The receptor source for this set is a woman between 35 and 50 years old who had recovered from COVID-19. The CDR3 runs from the conserved cysteine through the conserved F or W. A D gene is named only where the DNA matches it firmly. Part of the rows lack a size; the others show once, few, many or a class for expanded clones.

CASSFLGFATDTQYF	TGTGCCAGCAGCTTTCTAGGCTTTGCGACAGATACGCAGTATTTT	TRBJ2-3	NA	TRBV7-9	NA	15
CAIRRASGGSYEQYF	TGTGCCATAAGACGAGCTAGCGGTGGCTCCTACGAGCAGTACTTC	TRBJ2-7	NA	TRBV6-6	TRBD2	15
CASSSQGAQPQHF	TGTGCCAGCAGCTCGCAGGGTGCTCAGCCCCAGCATTTT	TRBJ1-5	few	TRBV7-2	NA	13
CASSLMGPASEKLFF	TGTGCCAGCAGCTTAATGGGGCCGGCAAGTGAAAAACTGTTTTTT	TRBJ1-4	NA	TRBV7-9	NA	15
CASKRWGIYGYTF	TGTGCCAGCAAGCGCTGGGGCATCTATGGCTACACCTTC	TRBJ1-2	NA	TRBV7-2	NA	13
CASSRGRDYGSPLHF	TGTGCCAGCAGCCGCGGTCGGGACTATGGTTCACCCCTCCACTTT	TRBJ1-6	NA	TRBV7-9	NA	15
CAWSVGQHYGYTF	TGTGCCTGGAGTGTTGGACAGCACTATGGCTACACCTTC	TRBJ1-2	NA	TRBV30	NA	13
CASIVPLRQVMNTEAFF	TGTGCCAGTATCGTCCCTCTGAGGCAAGTCATGAACACTGAAGCTTTCTTT	TRBJ1-1	NA	TRBV19	NA	17
CASSLEGTAQETQYF	TGTGCCAGCAGCTTAGAAGGGACAGCTCAAGAGACCCAGTACTTC	TRBJ2-5	NA	TRBV7-9	TRBD1	15
CASSQGLTGGPTDTQYF	TGTGCCAGCTCCCAGGGATTAACAGGGGGCCCCACAGATACGCAGTATTTT	TRBJ2-3	NA	TRBV18	TRBD1	17
CASSYVADTQYF	TGTGCCAGCAGTTACGTCGCAGATACGCAGTATTTT	TRBJ2-3	NA	TRBV6-2/TRBV6-3	NA	12
CASSPNPGHQETQYF	TGTGCCAGCAGCCCCAACCCGGGTCACCAAGAGACCCAGTACTTC	TRBJ2-5	NA	TRBV7-2	NA	15
CSGGQGHEQYF	TGCAGCGGAGGACAGGGCCACGAGCAGTACTTC	TRBJ2-7	NA	TRBV29-1	TRBD1	11
CASSTSNRGHWYGYTF	TGTGCCAGTAGCACTTCGAACAGGGGACATTGGTATGGCTACACCTTC	TRBJ1-2	NA	TRBV19	TRBD1	16
CASSQPSRGAGGFRNTIYF	TGTGCCAGCAGCCAACCCTCCCGGGGGGCAGGGGGCTTCAGAAACACCATATATTTT	TRBJ1-3	NA	TRBV3-1/TRBV3-2	TRBD1	19
CAISEGGTGSYGYTF	TGTGCCATCAGTGAGGGAGGGACAGGAAGCTATGGCTACACCTTC	TRBJ1-2	NA	TRBV10-3	TRBD1	15
CASSLRGQSYEQYF	TGCGCCAGCAGCTTGCGGGGACAGAGTTACGAGCAGTACTTC	TRBJ2-7	NA	TRBV5-1	TRBD1	14
CASSGMTGGGPYEQYF	TGCGCCAGCAGCGGGATGACAGGGGGCGGGCCCTACGAGCAGTACTTC	TRBJ2-7	NA	TRBV5-1	TRBD1	16
CASSPPDTRDKYEQYF	TGTGCCAGCTCACCACCGGATACCCGGGACAAGTACGAGCAGTACTTC	TRBJ2-7	NA	TRBV18	NA	16
CASSFTGGPINEQFF	TGTGCCAGCAGCTTTACGGGGGGGCCTATAAATGAGCAGTTCTTC	TRBJ2-1	few	TRBV5-4	TRBD2	15
CASSQDAGSGNTIYF	TGCGCCAGCAGCCAAGATGCAGGTTCTGGAAACACCATATATTTT	TRBJ1-3	NA	TRBV4-3	NA	15
CASSQHTGAGANVLTF	TGCGCCAGCAGCCAACATACAGGGGCTGGGGCCAACGTCCTGACTTTC	TRBJ2-6	NA	TRBV4-3	TRBD1	16
CSVGTATGNTIYF	TGCAGCGTTGGAACAGCTACTGGAAACACCATATATTTT	TRBJ1-3	NA	TRBV29-1	NA	13
CASSYGQGAYEQYF	TGTGCCAGCAGCTACGGACAGGGGGCGTACGAGCAGTACTTC	TRBJ2-7	NA	TRBV5-4	TRBD1	14
CASGRTGGYEQYF	TGTGCCAGCGGGCGGACAGGGGGGTACGAGCAGTACTTC	TRBJ2-7	NA	TRBV27	TRBD1	13
CASRAIQGVYGYTF	TGTGCCAGCAGAGCAATCCAAGGGGTCTATGGCTACACCTTC	TRBJ1-2	NA	TRBV2	NA	14
CASSLGRRADRRSQPQHF	TGTGCCAGCAGCTTGGGGCGTCGCGCGGACAGACGAAGTCAGCCCCAGCATTTT	TRBJ1-5	once	TRBV7-8	NA	18
CASSPQGTGNSGNTIYF	TGTGCCAGCAGCCCACAAGGTACAGGGAACTCTGGAAACACCATATATTTT	TRBJ1-3	NA	TRBV7-3	NA	17
CASSREETQYF	TGTGCCAGCAGCCGAGAGGAGACCCAGTACTTC	TRBJ2-5	NA	TRBV11-3	NA	11
CASRPGQGILHF	TGTGCCAGCAGACCGGGACAGGGAATCCTCCACTTT	TRBJ1-6	NA	TRBV12-3/TRBV12-4	TRBD1	12
CASSSGQSSYEQYF	TGTGCCAGCAGTTCCGGACAGAGCTCCTACGAGCAGTACTTC	TRBJ2-7	NA	TRBV27	NA	14
CASSSPPGRGSGTEAFF	TGTGCCAGCAGTTCACCCCCGGGGAGGGGGTCTGGCACTGAAGCTTTCTTT	TRBJ1-1	NA	TRBV27	NA	17
CASREGQGGNTIYF	TGTGCCAGCAGAGAAGGACAGGGTGGAAACACCATATATTTT	TRBJ1-3	NA	TRBV2	TRBD1	14
CASSLAGAGYTF	TGTGCCAGCAGTTTAGCAGGGGCTGGCTACACCTTC	TRBJ1-2	NA	TRBV28	NA	12
CAISEGQRWADEPQHF	TGTGCCATCAGTGAAGGACAGCGGTGGGCAGATGAGCCCCAGCATTTT	TRBJ1-5	NA	TRBV10-3	NA	16
CASSYRDSRRNTEAFF	TGTGCCAGCAGCTACCGGGACAGCCGGAGGAACACTGAAGCTTTCTTT	TRBJ1-1	NA	TRBV21-1	NA	16
CASSTGQELNYGYTF	TGTGCCAGTAGTACCGGACAGGAACTTAACTATGGCTACACCTTC	TRBJ1-2	few	TRBV19	TRBD1	15